The rows below give T cell receptor beta chains drawn from one sample of a study of tumor-infiltrating lymphocytes in primary liver carcinoma. TCRdb independently ran MiXCR on the multiplex PCR reads; one entry per CDR3 protein. The sample consists of around 190,000 distinct CDR3 sequences, around four fifths of them appearing once. The source material was tumor tissue from primary liver carcinoma. Receptors originate from a man in his forties with primary liver carcinoma and hepatitis B virus infection. The conserved cysteine and the conserved F or W are not part of the CDR3 here. The order of the fields is V gene, CDR3 protein.

>TRBV6-2/TRBV6-3
ASNYSIDTGELF
>TRBV28
ASSKTVLTDMQY
>TRBV10-3
AISGVSGTSETGEEY
>TRBV4-3
ASSRGLAGTANTGELF
>TRBV12-3/TRBV12-4
ASSLAGVEPPY
>TRBV11-3
VCSPGTGFTDTQY
>TRBV6-6
ASSSGTTPLGQF
>TRBV28
ASSSAPGTSANYEQY
>TRBV29-1
SLWDRGDIQY
>TRBV29-1
GTPGQGSTYTQY
>TRBV11-2
VSSMGGDRGISLSGTNVLT
>TRBV7-8
VSSLGIGSGPTAYEQY